The clone carrying this T cell receptor beta chain has a single count. Its antigen is currently unknown. The sample comes from a study of radiotherapy plus CTLA-4 blockade in lung cancer. Study context: Objective responses were recorded in less than 20% of patients, with disease control recorded in 25% to 40%.

Clones were sequenced by immunoSEQ multiplex PCR, and TCRdb holds only the in-frame ones, with some missing. The sample lists approximately 98,000 clones; 75% to 90% were seen once. The study gave focal radiation plus ipilimumab CTLA-4 blockade to patients with chemo-refractory metastatic non-small-cell lung cancer. Overall study findings and caveats: Early blood T cell clone dynamics reportedly forecast response best, with interferon-beta. In blood, tumor-derived TCR clones expanded after radiotherapy plus ipilimumab.

This CDR3 has 14 residues. With 5 bases clipped from V and 1 base from J, the junction kept 5 bases outside the gene matches. Germline loops: CDR1 SGHRS, CDR2 YFSETQ. The sequence derives from a human donor with non-small cell lung cancer who had a partial response to radiotherapy plus ipilimumab. V usage is TRBV5-1 and J usage is TRBJ2-5; the match to TRBD1 covers 7 bases. This specimen consisted of peripheral blood, obtained from a patient treated with radiotherapy plus ipilimumab. The CDR3 reads CASRPTGVQETQYF. The CDR3 nucleotides read TGCGCCAGCAGACCCACAGGGGTCCAAGAGACCCAGTACTTC.